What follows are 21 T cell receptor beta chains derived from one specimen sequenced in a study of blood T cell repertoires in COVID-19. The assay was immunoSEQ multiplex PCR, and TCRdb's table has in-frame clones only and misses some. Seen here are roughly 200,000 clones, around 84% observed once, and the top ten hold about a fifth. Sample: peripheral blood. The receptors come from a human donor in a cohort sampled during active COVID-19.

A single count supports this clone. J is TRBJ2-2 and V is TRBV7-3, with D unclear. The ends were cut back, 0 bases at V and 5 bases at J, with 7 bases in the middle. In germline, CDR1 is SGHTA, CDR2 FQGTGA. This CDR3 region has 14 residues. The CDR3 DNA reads TGTGCCAGCAGCTTAACGAGAAAGACCGGGGAGCTGTTTTTT. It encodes CASSLTRKTGELFF.

The CDR3 protein is CASSAPTGGAGYGYTF. CDR3 bases: TGTGCCAGCAGCGCACCAACAGGGGGCGCCGGCTATGGCTACACCTTC. The V call is TRBV11-2, the J call TRBJ1-2; TRBD1 agrees at 9 bases. CDR3 length: 16 residues. Germline V gene lookup returns CDR1 SGHAT and CDR2 FQNNGV. Unmatched junction bases numbered 11, after V lost 5 bases and J lost 4 bases.

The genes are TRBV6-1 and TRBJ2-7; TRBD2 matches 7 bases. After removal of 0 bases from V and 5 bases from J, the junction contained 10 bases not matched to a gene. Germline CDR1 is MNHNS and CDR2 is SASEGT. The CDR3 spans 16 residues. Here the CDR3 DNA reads TGTGCCAGCAGTGAAGCGTGGGAGGGCTGGTCCCACGAGCAGTACGTC. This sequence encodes CASSEAWEGWSHEQYV.

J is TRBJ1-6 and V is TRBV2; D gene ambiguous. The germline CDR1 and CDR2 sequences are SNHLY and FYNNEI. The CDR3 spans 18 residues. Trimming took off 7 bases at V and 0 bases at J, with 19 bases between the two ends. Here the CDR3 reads CASNGPPGRSSYNSPLHF. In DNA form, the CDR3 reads TGTGCCAGCAATGGCCCCCCCGGGAGGAGCTCCTATAATTCACCCCTCCACTTT.

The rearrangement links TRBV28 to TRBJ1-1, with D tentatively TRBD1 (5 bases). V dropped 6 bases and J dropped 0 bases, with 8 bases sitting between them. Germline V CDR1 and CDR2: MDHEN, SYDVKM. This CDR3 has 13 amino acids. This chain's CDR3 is CASRGQVNTEAFF. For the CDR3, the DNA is TGTGCCAGCAGGGGGCAGGTGAACACTGAAGCTTTCTTT.

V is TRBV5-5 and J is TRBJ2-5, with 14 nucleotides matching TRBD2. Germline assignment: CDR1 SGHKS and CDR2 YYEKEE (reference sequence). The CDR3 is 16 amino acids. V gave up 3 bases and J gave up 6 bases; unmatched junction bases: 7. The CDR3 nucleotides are TGTGCCAGCAGCTCAGCCGGGACTAGCGGGGGTAAGACCCAGTACTTC. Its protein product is CASSSAGTSGGKTQYF.

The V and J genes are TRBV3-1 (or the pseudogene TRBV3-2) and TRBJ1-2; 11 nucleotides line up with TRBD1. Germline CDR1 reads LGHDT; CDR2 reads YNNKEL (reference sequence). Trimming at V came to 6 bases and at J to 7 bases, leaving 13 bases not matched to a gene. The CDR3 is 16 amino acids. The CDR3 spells CASSLFEGTGGTGYTF. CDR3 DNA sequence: TGTGCCAGCAGTCTTTTTGAGGGGACAGGGGGTACTGGCTACACCTTC.

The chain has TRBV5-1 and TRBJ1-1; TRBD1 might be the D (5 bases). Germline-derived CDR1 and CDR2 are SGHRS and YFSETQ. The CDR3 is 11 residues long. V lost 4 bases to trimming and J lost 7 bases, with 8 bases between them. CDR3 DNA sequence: TGCGCCAGCAGCATCGACAGTGAAGCTTTCTTT. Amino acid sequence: CASSIDSEAFF. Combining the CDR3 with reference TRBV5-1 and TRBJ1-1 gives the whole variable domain KAGVTQTPRYLIKTRGQQVTLSCSPISGHRSVSWYQQTPGQGLQFLFEYFSETQRNKGNFPGRFSGRQFSNSRSEMNVSTLELGDSALYLCASSIDSEAFFGQGTRLTVV.

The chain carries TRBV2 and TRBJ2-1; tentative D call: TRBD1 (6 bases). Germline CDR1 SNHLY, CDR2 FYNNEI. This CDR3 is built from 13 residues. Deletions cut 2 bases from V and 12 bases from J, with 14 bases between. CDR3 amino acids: CASSENTQGTQFF. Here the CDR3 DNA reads TGTGCCAGCAGTGAAAACACACAGGGAACGCAGTTCTTC.

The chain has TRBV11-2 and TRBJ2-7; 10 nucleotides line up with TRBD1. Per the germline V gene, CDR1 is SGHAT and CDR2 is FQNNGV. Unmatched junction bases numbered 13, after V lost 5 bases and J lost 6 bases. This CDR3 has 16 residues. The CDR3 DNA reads TGTGCCAGCAGCGCACGACCGACAGGGGGCCGTTTCGAGCAGTACTTC. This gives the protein CASSARPTGGRFEQYF.

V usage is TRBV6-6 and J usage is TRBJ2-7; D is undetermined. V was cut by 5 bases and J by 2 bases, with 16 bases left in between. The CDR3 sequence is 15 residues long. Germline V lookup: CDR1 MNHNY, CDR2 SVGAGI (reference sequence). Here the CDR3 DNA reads TGTGCCAGCAGTGACCTCGGCGGATCTGCCTACGAGCAGTACTTC. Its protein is CASSDLGGSAYEQYF.

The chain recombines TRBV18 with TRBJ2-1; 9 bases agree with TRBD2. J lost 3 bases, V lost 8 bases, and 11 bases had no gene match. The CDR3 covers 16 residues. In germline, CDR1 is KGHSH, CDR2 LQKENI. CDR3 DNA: TGTGCCAGCACCCCTTCAACAGCGGGGGGCTACAATGAGCAGTTCTTC. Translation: CASTPSTAGGYNEQFF. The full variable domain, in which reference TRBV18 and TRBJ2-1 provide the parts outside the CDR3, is NAGVMQNPRHLVRRRGQEARLRCSPMKGHSHVYWYRQLPEEGLKFMVYLQKENIIDESGMPKERFSAEFPKEGPSILRIQQVVRGDSAAYFCASTPSTAGGYNEQFFGPGTRLTVL.

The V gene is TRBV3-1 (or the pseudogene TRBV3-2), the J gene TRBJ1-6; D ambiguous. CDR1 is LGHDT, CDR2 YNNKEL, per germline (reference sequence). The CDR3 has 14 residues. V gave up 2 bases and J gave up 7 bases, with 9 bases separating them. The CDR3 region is CASSQRERNSPLHF. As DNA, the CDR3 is TGTGCCAGCAGCCAAAGGGAGAGGAATTCACCCCTCCACTTT.

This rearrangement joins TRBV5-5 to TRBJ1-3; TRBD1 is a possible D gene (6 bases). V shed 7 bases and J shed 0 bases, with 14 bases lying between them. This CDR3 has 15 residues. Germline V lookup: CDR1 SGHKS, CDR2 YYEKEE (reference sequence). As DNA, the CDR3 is TGTGCCAGCGGGGTCGGACAGACCTCTGGAAACACCATATATTTT. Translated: CASGVGQTSGNTIYF.

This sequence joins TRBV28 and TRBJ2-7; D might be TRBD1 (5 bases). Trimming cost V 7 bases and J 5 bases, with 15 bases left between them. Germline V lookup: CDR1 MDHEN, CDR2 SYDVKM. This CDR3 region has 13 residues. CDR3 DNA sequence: TGTGCCAGCAAGGGGCAGGGTAGGCACGAGCAGTACGTC. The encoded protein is CASKGQGRHEQYV.

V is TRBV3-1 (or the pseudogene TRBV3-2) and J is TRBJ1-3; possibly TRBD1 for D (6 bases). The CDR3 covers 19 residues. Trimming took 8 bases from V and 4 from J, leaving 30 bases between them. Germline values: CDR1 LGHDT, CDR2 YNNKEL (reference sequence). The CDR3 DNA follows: TGTGCCAGCCCAAAAGGCATCCCTCAGTCCGGGACATTAGGAAACACCATATATTTT. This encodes CASPKGIPQSGTLGNTIYF.

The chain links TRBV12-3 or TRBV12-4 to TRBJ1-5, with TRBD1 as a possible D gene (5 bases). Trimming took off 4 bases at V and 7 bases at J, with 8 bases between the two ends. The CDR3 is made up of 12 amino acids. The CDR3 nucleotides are TGTGCCAGCAGTTGGGGGGAGCAGCCCCAGCATTTT. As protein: CASSWGEQPQHF.

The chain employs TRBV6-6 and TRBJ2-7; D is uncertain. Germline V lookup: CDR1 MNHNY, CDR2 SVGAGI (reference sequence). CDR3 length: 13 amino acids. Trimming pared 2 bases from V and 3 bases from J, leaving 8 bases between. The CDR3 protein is CASSYENLYEQYV. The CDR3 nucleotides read TGTGCCAGCAGTTACGAGAACCTCTACGAGCAGTACGTC.

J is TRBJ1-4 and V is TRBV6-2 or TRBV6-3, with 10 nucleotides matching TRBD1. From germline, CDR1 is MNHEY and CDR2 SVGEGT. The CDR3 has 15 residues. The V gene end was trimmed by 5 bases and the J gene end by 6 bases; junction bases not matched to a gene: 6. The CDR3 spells CASSGLTGGHEKLFF. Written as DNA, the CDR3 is TGTGCCAGCAGTGGCCTGACAGGGGGCCATGAAAAACTGTTTTTT.

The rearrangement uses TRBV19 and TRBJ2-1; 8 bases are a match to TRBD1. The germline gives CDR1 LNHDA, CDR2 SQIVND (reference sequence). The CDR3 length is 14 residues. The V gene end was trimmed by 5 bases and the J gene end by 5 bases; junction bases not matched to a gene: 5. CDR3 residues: CASSPDRGDNEQFF. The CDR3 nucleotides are TGTGCCAGTAGTCCCGACAGGGGCGACAATGAGCAGTTCTTC.

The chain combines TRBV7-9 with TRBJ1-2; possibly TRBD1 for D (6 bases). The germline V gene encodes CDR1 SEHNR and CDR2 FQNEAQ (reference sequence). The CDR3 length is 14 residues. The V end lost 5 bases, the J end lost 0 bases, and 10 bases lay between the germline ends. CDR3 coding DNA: TGTGCCAGCAGCCCCGGGACATCTAACTATGGCTACACCTTC. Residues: CASSPGTSNYGYTF.